The sequence of this TCR beta chain was determined in a study of blood T cell repertoires in COVID-19. Original handling: Nucleated cell counts were estimated from reference gene primer amplification. The method was immunoSEQ multiplex PCR; TCRdb's version includes in-frame clones alone and lacks a portion of them. Clone size and V and J calls were adopted from that table, with D and trimming inferred from the DNA. The data contain 250,000 to 300,000 clones, around 90% of them seen just once; the ten biggest clones take up under 2.5%. The trim removed 5 bases at V and 1 base at J, leaving 4 bases unmatched. This CDR3 has 14 amino acids. Germline assignment: CDR1 SGHAT and CDR2 FQNNGV.

V gene TRBV11-2 combines with J gene TRBJ1-2, with 7 bases aligning to TRBD1. This sequence originates from a man in his forties or fifties with acute or convalescent COVID-19. Material: peripheral blood. The DNA of the CDR3 is TGTGCCAGCAGCGTTGCAGGGGGTAACTATGGCTACACCTTC. It is translated as CASSVAGGNYGYTF.